The 9 T cell receptor beta chains reported below all come from one sample, sequenced in a study of T cells in Graves' hyperthyroidism and ophthalmopathy. There were TCR beta CDR3 regions amplified from RNA transcripts. The TCR CDR3 was amplified in a first-round RT-PCR using the HTBI primer set. TCRdb re-analysed the multiplex PCR reads in MiXCR, keeping a single row per CDR3 protein. The profile shows 250,000 to 300,000 distinct CDR3 sequences, more than 10% of them singletons. The sequencing input was blood. These receptors were collected from a young woman with Graves' hyperthyroidism that later progressed to Graves' ophthalmopathy.

This clonotype was observed many times. This chain uses TRBV30 with TRBJ2-2; the D call may be TRBD1 or TRBD2 (5 bases each). V gave up 6 bases and J gave up 4 bases, with 18 bases separating them. Germline CDR1 is GTSNPN and CDR2 is SVGIG (reference sequence). The length of the CDR3 is 15 residues. CDR3 residues: CACDRDVRSTGELFF. CDR3 DNA: TGTGCCTGTGACCGGGACGTTCGGAGCACCGGGGAGCTGTTTTTT.

This clonotype was detected ten times or more. The chain is built from TRBV7-3 and TRBJ2-1; D is unclear. The CDR3 has 15 amino acids. Germline CDR1 and CDR2: SGHTA and FQGTGA. V lost 3 bases to trimming and J lost 0 bases, with 9 bases between them. DNA for the CDR3: TGTGCCAGCAGCTTGTTCCAGAGCTCCTACAATGAGCAGTTCTTC. Protein sequence: CASSLFQSSYNEQFF.

This clonotype was seen at least ten times. The CDR3 DNA sequence: TGTGCCAGCAGTTTACAGGAGAACACTGAAGCTTTCTTT. Translating gives CASSLQENTEAFF. This chain links TRBV12-3 or TRBV12-4 with TRBJ1-1, with unresolved D. V shed 2 bases and J shed 1 base, with 5 bases lying between them. This CDR3 has 13 residues.

The chain carries TRBV7-9 and TRBJ2-1, with TRBD1 matching 9 bases. This CDR3 is built from 17 residues. With 5 bases clipped from V and 7 bases from J, the junction kept 15 bases outside the gene matches. Germline V lookup: CDR1 SEHNR, CDR2 FQNEAQ (reference sequence). DNA of the CDR3: TGTGCCAGCAGCCCTCAGGGACAGGGAAGGGTGAGGAATGAGCAGTTCTTC. Amino acids: CASSPQGQGRVRNEQFF.

This clonotype was detected ten times or more. The V gene is TRBV13, the J gene TRBJ2-3; 8 nucleotides line up with TRBD2. Unmatched junction bases numbered 9, after V lost 6 bases and J lost 4 bases. The CDR3 contains 15 residues. Germline V gives CDR1 PRHDT, CDR2 FYEKMQ (reference sequence). CDR3 protein: CASSQSGRVADTQYF. In nucleotides, the CDR3 is TGTGCCAGCAGTCAAAGCGGGAGAGTGGCAGATACGCAGTATTTT.

Points on this clonotype: Possible read error: a much larger clone is one base away. The V call is TRBV7-2, the J call TRBJ2-7; the match to TRBD2 covers 9 bases. CDR3 length equals 15 residues. The germline CDR1 and CDR2 sequences are SGHTA and FQGNSA. This chain's CDR3 is CAGSYASGKSYEQYF. CDR3 DNA: TGTGCCGGCAGCTACGCTAGCGGGAAATCCTACGAGCAGTACTTC.

This clonotype was recorded many times. The CDR3 coding sequence is TGTGCCAGCAGCCCAGGCCAGGGCCGGTTCGATGAGCAGTTCTTC. Its protein is CASSPGQGRFDEQFF. The V call is TRBV7-3, the J call TRBJ2-1; possibly TRBD1 for D (5 bases). Trimming removed 5 bases from V and 8 bases from J, with 19 bases in between. From germline, CDR1 is SGHTA and CDR2 FQGTGA. This CDR3 comprises 15 residues. The entire variable domain, with the rest obtained from reference TRBV7-3 and TRBJ2-1, is as follows: GAGVSQTPSNKVTEKGKYVELRCDPISGHTALYWYRQSLGQGPEFLIYFQGTGAADDSGLPNDRFFAVRPEGSVSTLKIQRTERGDSAVYLCASSPGQGRFDEQFFGPGTRLTVL.

This clonotype was observed at least ten times. The chain employs TRBV6-1 and TRBJ1-1; D call uncertain. The ends were cut back, 5 bases at V and 5 bases at J, with 12 bases in the middle. Looked up from germline, CDR1 is MNHNS and CDR2 is SASEGT. The CDR3 has 13 residues. CDR3 nucleotides: TGTGCCAGCAGTTATGATAGAGGGACTGAAGCTTTCTTT. Its protein is CASSYDRGTEAFF.

This clonotype was seen repeatedly, ten times or more. CDR3 coding DNA: TGCGCCAGCATGGCTAGCGTCGGTGAGCAGTTCTTC. Translating gives CASMASVGEQFF. The chain has TRBV4-1 and TRBJ2-1, with a weak D call TRBD2 (6 bases). CDR3 length equals 12 residues. The germline CDR1 and CDR2 sequences are MGHRA and YSYEKL. Trimming stripped 7 bases from V and 9 bases from J, with 13 bases between.